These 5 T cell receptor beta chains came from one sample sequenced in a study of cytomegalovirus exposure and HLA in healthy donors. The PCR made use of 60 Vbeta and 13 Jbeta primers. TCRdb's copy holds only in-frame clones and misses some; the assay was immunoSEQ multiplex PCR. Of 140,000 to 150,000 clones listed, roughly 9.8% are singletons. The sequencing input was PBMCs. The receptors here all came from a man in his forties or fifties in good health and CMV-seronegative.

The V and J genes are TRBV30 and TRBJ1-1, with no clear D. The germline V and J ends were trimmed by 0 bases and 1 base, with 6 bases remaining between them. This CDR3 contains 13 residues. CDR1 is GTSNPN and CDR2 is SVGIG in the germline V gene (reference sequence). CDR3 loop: CAWSVSSNTEAFF. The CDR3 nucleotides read TGTGCCTGGAGTGTTTCCTCGAACACTGAAGCTTTCTTT. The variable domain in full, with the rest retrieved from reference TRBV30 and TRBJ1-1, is SQTIHQWPATLVQPVGSPLSLECTVEGTSNPNLYWYRQAAGRGLQLLFYSVGIGQISSEVPQNLSASRPQDRQFILSSKKLLLSDSGFYLCAWSVSSNTEAFFGQGTRLTVV.

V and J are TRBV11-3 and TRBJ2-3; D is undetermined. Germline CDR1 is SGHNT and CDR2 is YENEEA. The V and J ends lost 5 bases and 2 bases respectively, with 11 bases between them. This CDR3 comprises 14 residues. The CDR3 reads CASSRTASTDTQYF. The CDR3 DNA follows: TGTGCCAGCAGCCGCACAGCCTCCACAGATACGCAGTATTTT.

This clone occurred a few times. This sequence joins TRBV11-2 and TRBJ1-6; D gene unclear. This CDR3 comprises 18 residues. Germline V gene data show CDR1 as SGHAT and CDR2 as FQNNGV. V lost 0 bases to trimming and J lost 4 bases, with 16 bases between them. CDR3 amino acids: CASSLDPSEELYNSPLHF. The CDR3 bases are TGTGCCAGCAGCTTAGATCCCTCCGAGGAGCTTTATAATTCACCCCTCCACTTT.

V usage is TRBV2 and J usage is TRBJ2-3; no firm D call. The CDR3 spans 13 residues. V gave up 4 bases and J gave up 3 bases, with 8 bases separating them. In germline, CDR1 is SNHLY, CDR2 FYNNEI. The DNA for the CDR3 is TGTGCCAGCAGTGTAGAGTGGACAGATACGCAGTATTTT. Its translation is CASSVEWTDTQYF.

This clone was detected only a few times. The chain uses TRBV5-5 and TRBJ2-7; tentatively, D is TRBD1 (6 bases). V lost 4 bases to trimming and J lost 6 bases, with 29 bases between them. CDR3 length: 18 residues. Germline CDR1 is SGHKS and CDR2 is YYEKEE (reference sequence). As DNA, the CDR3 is TGTGCCAGCAGCGGATGGGCTTCCTTGCAGGGGCTGGTTCGCGAGCAGTACTTC. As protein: CASSGWASLQGLVREQYF.